This record looks at one T cell receptor beta chain sequence and its context. The data belong to a study of blood T cell repertoires in COVID-19. The CDR3 extends over 15 amino acids. The germline V gene has CDR1 LNHDA and CDR2 SQIVND (reference sequence). The germline V and J ends were trimmed by 1 base and 8 bases, with 15 bases remaining between them. The protocol was immunoSEQ multiplex PCR, while the TCRdb copy is restricted to in-frame clones and leaves out a portion. The sample holds about 270,000 clones; 70% to 90% are singletons and the top ten take 11%. J is TRBJ1-5 and V is TRBV19; no reliable D call. Sequencing was performed on peripheral blood. The clonotype comes from a woman in her 70s with acute or convalescent COVID-19. The CDR3 DNA reads as TGTGCCAGTAGTATAGGTGTTCCCAAAAGAGAGCCCCAGCATTTT. This sequence encodes CASSIGVPKREPQHF.